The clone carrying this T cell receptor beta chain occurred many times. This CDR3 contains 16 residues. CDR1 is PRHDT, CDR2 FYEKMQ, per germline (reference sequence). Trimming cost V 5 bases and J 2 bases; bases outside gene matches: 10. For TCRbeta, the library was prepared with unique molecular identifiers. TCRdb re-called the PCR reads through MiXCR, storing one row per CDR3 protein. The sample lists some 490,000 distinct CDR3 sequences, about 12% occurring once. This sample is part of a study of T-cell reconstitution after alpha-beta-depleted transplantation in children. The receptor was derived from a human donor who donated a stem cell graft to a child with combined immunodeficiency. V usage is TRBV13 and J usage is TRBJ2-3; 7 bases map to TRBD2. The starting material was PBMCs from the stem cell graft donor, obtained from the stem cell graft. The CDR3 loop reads CASSKGSGVDTDTQYF. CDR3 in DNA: TGTGCCAGCAGCAAAGGGAGCGGGGTTGACACAGATACGCAGTATTTT.